Shown below are 13 T cell receptor beta chains from a single sample sequenced in a study of vaccination and CD4 T cells after COVID-19 (dated by TCRdb to 2022 to 2024). Libraries were made using PCR. TCRdb lists the instrument as Illumina iSeq 100. At the Johns Hopkins FTIC core, DNA from the cultured CD4+ T cells underwent TCR sequencing with the Oncomine TCR Beta short-read assay. TCRdb reprocessed the public reads (quality trimming at Q25 with fastp, clone calling with MiXCR) and kept in-frame beta chains. Merged by CDR3 protein, the rows form single entries marked with the most common genes and DNA. The sample profile shows roughly 12,000 distinct CDR3 sequences; 45% to 75% of them were found once. The ten largest account for approximately 9.6% of the sample. The sample's treatment or condition label, in plain terms: roughly nine-day PBMC culture with coronavirus spike peptide pools or control peptides (ViraFEST assay).

The antigens of these receptors remain unknown. The sequenced sample was CD4+ T cells from blood, cultured in vitro. Receptor source: a human donor who had recovered from COVID-19.

The chain joins TRBV28 to TRBJ1-2; 7 nucleotides match TRBD1. Unmatched junction bases numbered 15, after V lost 6 bases and J lost 8 bases. Germline CDR1 reads MDHEN; CDR2 reads SYDVKM. CDR3 length equals 15 residues. CDR3 loop: CASSFSGTAAGGYTF. The DNA for the CDR3 is TGTGCCAGCAGCTTCTCAGGGACAGCTGCGGGAGGCTACACCTTC.

In DNA form, the CDR3 reads TGTGCCAGCAGCCACTGGAGCGGGAGAGGTGATGAGCAGTTCTTC. It codes for CASSHWSGRGDEQFF. The chain employs TRBV6-1 and TRBJ2-1; TRBD2 aligns across 8 bases. V dropped 6 bases and J dropped 8; count of bases not matched to a gene: 12. The CDR3 is made up of 15 amino acids. Germline V CDR1 and CDR2: MNHNS, SASEGT.

This clonotype was seen more than once but under ten times. The chain is built from TRBV20-1 and TRBJ2-2; D unclear. Germline-derived CDR1 and CDR2 are DFQATT and SNEGSKA (reference sequence). V was pared by 4 bases and J by 7 bases, with 13 bases between. The CDR3 runs 13 residues. CDR3 DNA: TGCAGTGCTATTGAAAATGGGGTCGGGGAGCTGTTTTTT. Residues: CSAIENGVGELFF.

This clonotype was found a few times. V gene TRBV6-2 or TRBV6-3 combines with J gene TRBJ1-2, with TRBD1 as a possible D gene (5 bases). V was pared by 0 bases and J by 7 bases, with 15 bases between. The CDR3 consists of 15 residues. CDR1 is MNHEY and CDR2 is SVGEGT in the germline V gene. The CDR3 here is CASSYSWRGRGGYTF. The CDR3 DNA follows: TGTGCCAGCAGTTACTCGTGGCGGGGACGGGGTGGCTACACCTTC.

The sample holds a few counts of this clonotype. The chain couples TRBV27 to TRBJ1-2; TRBD1 agrees at 8 bases. J lost 8 bases, V lost 4 bases, and 6 bases had no gene match. The CDR3 has 13 residues. The germline V gene has CDR1 MNHEY and CDR2 SMNVEV (reference sequence). CDR3 amino acids: CASSSYRGEGYTF. The CDR3, as DNA: TGTGCCAGCAGTTCCTACAGGGGGGAGGGCTACACCTTC.

The CDR3 sequence is CSASKVQGRAGYTF. CDR3 DNA: TGCAGTGCTTCTAAGGTCCAGGGTAGGGCTGGCTACACCTTC. J is TRBJ1-2 and V is TRBV20-1; weak D call: TRBD1 (5 bases). The CDR3 is 14 amino acids. The V end lost 5 bases, the J end lost 7 bases, and 20 bases lay between the germline ends. Germline V gene data show CDR1 as DFQATT and CDR2 as SNEGSKA (reference sequence).

This chain uses TRBV7-2 with TRBJ2-1; 12 bases line up with TRBD2. The CDR3 spans 17 residues. The V gene's germline CDR1 is SGHTA and CDR2 FQGNSA. V lost 5 bases and J lost 6; bases outside the gene matches: 11. In DNA, the CDR3 is TGTGCCAGCAGCCCCCCCCTAGCGGGAGGGCTCGGCAATGAGCAGTTCTTC. It translates to CASSPPLAGGLGNEQFF.

This clonotype occurred a few times. The rearrangement joins TRBV28 to TRBJ2-1, with TRBD2 as a possible D gene (6 bases). CDR1 MDHEN and CDR2 SYDVKM come from the germline V gene. Trimming pared 8 bases from V and 2 bases from J, leaving 10 bases between. This CDR3 has 13 residues. DNA of the CDR3: TGTGCCAGCGGCGGGGTAACCTACAATGAGCAGTTCTTC. It is translated as CASGGVTYNEQFF.

The chain is built from TRBV7-6 and TRBJ2-3; D unclear. Per the germline V gene, CDR1 is SGHVS and CDR2 is FNYEAQ. CDR3 length equals 12 residues. Trimming pared 3 bases from V and 5 bases from J, leaving 6 bases between. CDR3: CASSFLLDTQYF. In DNA, the CDR3 is TGTGCCAGCAGCTTTCTCTTAGATACGCAGTATTTT.

This chain links TRBV2 with TRBJ1-5; no clear D gene. Per the germline V gene, CDR1 is SNHLY and CDR2 is FYNNEI. CDR3 length: 11 amino acids. V shed 4 bases and J shed 4 bases, with 2 bases lying between them. In DNA form, the CDR3 reads TGTGCCAGCAGTGTAAATCAGCCCCAGCATTTT. Translating it yields CASSVNQPQHF. The complete variable domain, with remaining parts taken from reference TRBV2 and TRBJ1-5, reads EPEVTQTPSHQVTQMGQEVILRCVPISNHLYFYWYRQILGQKVEFLVSFYNNEISEKSEIFDDQFSVERPDGSNFTLKIRSTKLEDSAMYFCASSVNQPQHFGDGTRLSIL.

This clonotype turned up a few times. This chain connects TRBV2 to TRBJ1-6; TRBD1 matches at 7 bases. Looked up from germline, CDR1 is SNHLY and CDR2 is FYNNEI. The J segment lost 6 bases and the V segment lost 10 bases, leaving 6 bases of the junction unmatched. The length of the CDR3 is 13 residues. CDR3 sequence (DNA): TGTGCCACAGAGCGGGACAGTAATTCACCCCTCCACTTT. The encoded protein is CATERDSNSPLHF.

This clonotype has a handful of counts. The chain couples TRBV6-1 to TRBJ1-1, with D possibly matching TRBD1 (5 bases). In germline, CDR1 is MNHNS, CDR2 SASEGT. The CDR3 loop spans 13 amino acids. Trimming removed 4 bases at V and 2 bases at J, with 8 bases between. The CDR3 bases are TGTGCCAGCAGTGGGACAACCAACACTGAAGCTTTCTTT. It is translated as CASSGTTNTEAFF.

The genes are TRBV10-3 and TRBJ2-7; D is undetermined. Looked up from germline, CDR1 is ENHRY and CDR2 is SYGVKD. The CDR3 is 12 amino acids. V shed 3 bases and J shed 4 bases, with 7 bases lying between them. The CDR3, as DNA: TGTGCCATCAGTGAATTGGAGTACGAGCAGTACTTC. It specifies CAISELEYEQYF.